Each of the 30 T cell receptor beta chains below was sequenced from the same sample in a study of neurological immune-mediated disorders. One entry per CDR3 protein results from TCRdb running MiXCR on the 5' RACE reads. The sample contains approximately 23,000 distinct CDR3 sequences, around 14% of which appear only once. The time point here: technical triplicate 1. The sample was CD4+ T cells from blood. The source of these receptors is a female donor with HTLV-1-associated myelopathy (HAM/TSP).

This clonotype was recorded at least ten times. The V gene is TRBV7-9, the J gene TRBJ1-2; a weak D match, TRBD1 (5 bases). Germline V CDR1 and CDR2: SEHNR, FQNEAQ (reference sequence). V was clipped by 0 bases and J by 7 bases, with 9 bases between them. There are 13 residues in the CDR3. In DNA form, the CDR3 reads TGTGCCAGCAGCTTAGCGACAGAACGTGGCTACACCTTC. It specifies CASSLATERGYTF.

The V and J genes are TRBV20-1 and TRBJ1-6; D gene ambiguous. V gave up 6 bases and J gave up 7 bases, with 13 bases separating them. Germline assignment: CDR1 DFQATT and CDR2 SNEGSKA (reference sequence). The CDR3 totals 13 residues. CDR3 residues: CSAARDRNSPLHF. Here the CDR3 DNA reads TGCAGTGCCGCGAGGGATAGAAATTCACCCCTCCACTTT.

This clonotype was counted only a few times. The gene calls are TRBV18 and TRBJ2-7, with D possibly matching TRBD2 (6 bases). V dropped 2 bases and J dropped 5 bases, with 16 bases sitting between them. Germline CDR1 is KGHSH and CDR2 is LQKENI. This CDR3 comprises 15 residues. CDR3 amino acids: CASSPRGGEVDEQYF. CDR3 in DNA: TGTGCCAGCTCACCAAGGGGCGGGGAGGTCGACGAGCAGTACTTC.

This clonotype was seen many times. This chain joins TRBV20-1 and TRBJ2-5, with TRBD1 as a possible D gene (6 bases). This CDR3 comprises 15 residues. Trimming removed 2 bases at V and 5 bases at J, with 18 bases between. Germline values: CDR1 DFQATT, CDR2 SNEGSKA (reference sequence). The CDR3 region is CSARPPNRAHETQYF. Here the CDR3 DNA reads TGCAGTGCTAGACCCCCGAACAGGGCTCACGAGACCCAGTACTTC.

This clonotype showed up just a few times. The DNA is left out, because the CDR3 cannot be placed on it with certainty; the CDR3 is given as TCRdb lists it. The V and J genes are TRBV5-1 and TRBJ2-3; the table's D call, TRBD1, has no DNA check behind it. Inclusive of both ends, the CDR3 amounts to 22 amino acids. The V gene's germline CDR1 is SGHRS and CDR2 YFSETQ. CDR3 sequence reads: CASSFYICSANSGGQGTDTQYF.

J is TRBJ1-3 and V is TRBV4-2; D gene unclear. Germline V gene data show CDR1 as LGHNA and CDR2 as YNFKEQ. With 0 bases removed from V and 7 bases from J, the gap between germline ends came to 4 bases. The CDR3 runs 12 residues. The CDR3 coding sequence is TGTGCCAGCAGCCAAGATATGAACACCATATATTTT. It codes for CASSQDMNTIYF.

This clonotype came up many times. The rearrangement links TRBV6-5 to TRBJ2-1; D may be TRBD1 or TRBD2 (5 bases each). Trimming cost V 10 bases and J 5 bases, with 18 bases left between them. CDR1 MNHEY and CDR2 SVGAGI come from the germline V gene. The CDR3 is made up of 14 amino acids. CDR3 bases: TGTGCCAAGACCGCCGGGACGCTTCACAATGAGCAGTTCTTC. It translates to CAKTAGTLHNEQFF.

Ten or more counts support this clonotype. J is TRBJ2-1 and V is TRBV7-9, with 7 bases lining up with TRBD1. The CDR3 has 15 amino acids. The germline CDR1 and CDR2 sequences are SEHNR and FQNEAQ (reference sequence). The V and J ends lost 5 bases and 0 bases, in that order; junction bases with no gene match: 4. The CDR3 DNA follows: TGTGCCAGCAGCCTCAGGGGGAGCTCCTACAATGAGCAGTTCTTC. The encoded protein is CASSLRGSSYNEQFF. Based on the CDR3 plus reference TRBV7-9 and TRBJ2-1, the full variable domain is DTGVSQNPRHKITKRGQNVTFRCDPISEHNRLYWYRQTLGQGPEFLTYFQNEAQLEKSRLLSDRFSAERPKGSFSTLEIQRTEQGDSAMYLCASSLRGSSYNEQFFGPGTRLTVL.

This chain uses TRBV10-3 with TRBJ2-1; 7 bases align to TRBD1. The trim removed 10 bases at V and 4 bases at J, leaving 7 bases unmatched. The CDR3 is 13 residues long. Germline V gene data show CDR1 as ENHRY and CDR2 as SYGVKD. The CDR3 spells CATRQGEYNEQFF. The CDR3 bases are TGTGCCACCCGACAGGGAGAGTACAATGAGCAGTTCTTC.

There are many counts of this clonotype. At one boundary the junction diverges from the germline segment, which might be a read error. V and J are TRBV7-7 and TRBJ1-1, with D perhaps TRBD1 (6 bases). This CDR3 has 13 amino acids. The germline CDR1 and CDR2 sequences are SSHAT and FNYEAQ (reference sequence). CDR3 sequence reads: CASSSDRNTEAFF. The DNA of the CDR3 is TGTGCTAGCAGCTCGGACAGGAACACTGAAGCTTTCTTT.

This clonotype was found many times. The chain uses TRBV5-1 and TRBJ1-5; TRBD1 matches at 7 bases. V shed 4 bases and J 4 bases; nucleotides not matched to a gene: 5. The CDR3 consists of 14 residues. Per the germline V gene, CDR1 is SGHRS and CDR2 is YFSETQ. The CDR3 loop is CASSGGQPNQPQHF. DNA for the CDR3: TGCGCCAGCAGCGGGGGACAGCCAAATCAGCCCCAGCATTTT.

This clonotype was seen at least ten times. This sequence joins TRBV20-1 and TRBJ1-3, with no clear D. This CDR3 has 15 residues. Per germline, CDR1 DFQATT and CDR2 SNEGSKA (reference sequence). V shed 4 bases and J shed 2 bases, with 15 bases lying between them. The CDR3 region is CSATKTWLTGNTIYF. The CDR3 DNA sequence: TGCAGTGCTACGAAAACGTGGCTAACTGGAAACACCATATATTTT.

In this sample, this clonotype turned up many times. The chain uses TRBV29-1 and TRBJ1-1; D unresolved. Germline values: CDR1 SQVTM, CDR2 ANQGSEA. Trimming took 4 bases from V and 1 from J, leaving 7 bases between them. The CDR3 runs to 12 residues. CDR3 in amino acids: CSVATSNTEAFF. CDR3 coding DNA: TGCAGCGTTGCAACATCGAACACTGAAGCTTTCTTT.

This clonotype was observed many times. CDR3 in DNA: TGCGCCAGCAGCTTGGTGGGTGCCTCCTACAATGAGCAGTTCTTC. Its protein product is CASSLVGASYNEQFF. The chain combines TRBV5-1 with TRBJ2-1; no clear D. Trimming removed 0 bases at V and 0 bases at J, with 7 bases between. The CDR3 contains 15 residues. Germline CDR1 SGHRS, CDR2 YFSETQ.

The CDR3 nucleotides are TGTGCCAGCAGCTTAGCCAGGAGCGTGGGTTCCTACGAGCAGTACTTC. This translates into CASSLARSVGSYEQYF. The chain recombines TRBV7-6 with TRBJ2-7; D is uncertain. Trimming took 0 bases from V and 1 from J, leaving 13 bases between them. This CDR3 region has 16 residues. Germline lookup yields CDR1 SGHVS and CDR2 FNYEAQ.

The CDR3 nucleotides read TGTGCCAGCAGTTTTATGGGGCGCTCCTACGAGCAGTACTTC. Translated: CASSFMGRSYEQYF. The rearrangement uses TRBV28 and TRBJ2-7, with a possible D match to TRBD1 (5 bases). The germline V gene encodes CDR1 MDHEN and CDR2 SYDVKM. The CDR3 runs 14 residues. V lost 3 bases and J lost 0, with 9 bases in between.

Ten or more counts support this clonotype. The chain joins TRBV5-1 to TRBJ1-1; D remains unclear. The CDR3 has 13 residues. The V end lost 0 bases, the J end lost 10 bases, and 13 bases lay between the germline ends. From germline, CDR1 is SGHRS and CDR2 YFSETQ. The CDR3 DNA is TGCGCCAGCAGCTTGGCCCGTAGGGCGGGAGCTTTCTTT. Translation: CASSLARRAGAFF.

This clonotype was found many times. The chain combines TRBV6-2 or TRBV6-3 with TRBJ2-7; possibly TRBD2 for D (6 bases). The ends were cut back, 6 bases at V and 2 bases at J, with 17 bases in the middle. The CDR3 is 15 residues long. The germline V gene has CDR1 MNHEY and CDR2 SVGEGT. Written as DNA, the CDR3 is TGTGCCAGCAGCTACCCGCCCGGAGGGGCCTACGAGCAGTACTTC. Protein sequence: CASSYPPGGAYEQYF.

This chain links TRBV5-1 with TRBJ2-1; D possibly corresponds to TRBD1 (5 bases). The V end was cut by 6 bases, the J end by 9 bases, with 10 bases between. The length of the CDR3 is 11 residues. Germline-derived CDR1 and CDR2 are SGHRS and YFSETQ. CDR3 sequence reads: CASIDGAEQFF. In DNA form, the CDR3 reads TGCGCCAGCATCGATGGGGCTGAGCAGTTCTTC.

This clonotype was observed at least ten times. The gene calls are TRBV16 and TRBJ1-1; possible D gene TRBD1, 5 bases. The germline CDR1 and CDR2 sequences are KGHSY and FQNENV. V lost 0 bases, J lost 5 bases, and 13 bases lay in between. The CDR3 loop spans 15 amino acids. The CDR3 is CASSQSFRVGTEAFF. The CDR3 nucleotides read TGTGCCAGCAGCCAATCTTTCAGGGTTGGAACTGAAGCTTTCTTT.

This clonotype was seen at least ten times. Given the absence of the conserved phenylalanine or tryptophan at the CDR3 end, a read error is likely. The CDR3 sequence is CASSLAGDSPLHC. The DNA of the CDR3 is TGCGCCAGCAGCTTGGCGGGGGATTCACCCCTCCACTGT. The chain joins TRBV5-1 to TRBJ1-6; possibly TRBD1 for D (5 bases). This CDR3 spans 13 amino acids. CDR1 is SGHRS, CDR2 YFSETQ, per germline. The V gene lost 0 bases and the J gene lost 8 bases, with 6 bases spanning the gap.

Ten or more counts support this clonotype. The gene calls are TRBV18 and TRBJ2-7; a weak D match, TRBD2 (6 bases). The length of the CDR3 is 13 residues. CDR1 is KGHSH and CDR2 is LQKENI in the germline V gene. V lost 3 bases and J 2 bases, leaving 8 bases between the germline ends. CDR3: CASSPSGTYEQYF. CDR3 bases: TGTGCCAGCTCACCTAGCGGTACCTACGAGCAGTACTTC.

This clonotype showed up many times. V gene TRBV7-3 combines with J gene TRBJ2-5; D gene ambiguous. Trimming removed 0 bases at V and 1 base at J, with 9 bases between. The CDR3 spans 15 residues. Germline V gene lookup returns CDR1 SGHTA and CDR2 FQGTGA. The CDR3 spells CASSLTFWPQETQYF. DNA for the CDR3: TGTGCCAGCAGCTTAACGTTCTGGCCCCAAGAGACCCAGTACTTC. Together with reference TRBV7-3 and TRBJ2-5, the CDR3 gives the full variable domain: GAGVSQTPSNKVTEKGKYVELRCDPISGHTALYWYRQSLGQGPEFLIYFQGTGAADDSGLPNDRFFAVRPEGSVSTLKIQRTERGDSAVYLCASSLTFWPQETQYFGPGTRLLVL.

This clonotype has only a few counts. The chain carries TRBV3-1 and TRBJ2-5; possible D gene TRBD1, 8 bases. Deletions cut 2 bases from V and 7 bases from J, with 20 bases between. CDR1 is LGHDT and CDR2 is YNNKEL in the germline V gene (reference sequence). The CDR3 contains 16 residues. The CDR3 bases are TGTGCCAGCAGCCAACTCCCTGGGCGGGGGACAGGGACCCAGTACTTC. This encodes CASSQLPGRGTGTQYF.

This clonotype was observed many times. This chain links TRBV7-8 with TRBJ2-3, with D unresolved. V lost 5 bases to trimming and J lost 4 bases, with 10 bases between them. The CDR3 has 13 amino acids. Germline V gene sequence: CDR1 SGHVS, CDR2 FQNEAQ. The CDR3 DNA reads as TGTGCCAGCAGCCAAAGACCTCCAGATACGCAGTATTTT. This codes for CASSQRPPDTQYF.

This clonotype was seen repeatedly, ten times or more. The rearrangement links TRBV7-3 to TRBJ2-3; 14 nucleotides match TRBD2. V shed 5 bases, J shed 3 bases, and the junction held 4 bases outside the gene matches. From germline, CDR1 is SGHTA and CDR2 FQGTGA. CDR3 length: 16 residues. CDR3 amino acids: CASSVGTSGGTDTQYF. The CDR3 DNA sequence: TGTGCCAGCAGCGTAGGGACTAGCGGGGGTACAGATACGCAGTATTTT.

This clonotype was found many times. V gene TRBV9 combines with J gene TRBJ2-5, with D tentatively TRBD1 or TRBD2 (5 bases each). The ends were cut back, 4 bases at V and 2 bases at J, with 15 bases in the middle. CDR3 length: 15 amino acids. From germline, CDR1 is SGDLS and CDR2 YYNGEE. DNA for the CDR3: TGTGCCAGCAGCCCGTTCCCGGGGCCACAAGAGACCCAGTACTTC. Translated, it gives CASSPFPGPQETQYF.

This clonotype is classed as medium-sized (0.01 to 0.1%). The rearrangement uses TRBV20-1 and TRBJ2-2, with 7 bases fitting TRBD1. Germline V CDR1 and CDR2: DFQATT, SNEGSKA (reference sequence). V shed 5 bases, J shed 5 bases, and the junction held 8 bases outside the gene matches. The CDR3 has 14 residues. The CDR3 region is CSAESTGATGELFF. CDR3 nucleotides: TGCAGTGCTGAATCTACAGGGGCTACCGGGGAGCTGTTTTTT.

There are many counts of this clonotype. The V call is TRBV24-1, the J call TRBJ2-2, with a tentative D call TRBD2 (5 bases). Trimming shortened V by 5 bases and J by 3 bases, and 6 bases separated the two germline ends. Germline V gives CDR1 KGHDR, CDR2 SFDVKD. This CDR3 has 13 amino acids. The CDR3 nucleotides are TGTGCCACCAGTGCGGGGTACACCGGGGAGCTGTTTTTT. This encodes CATSAGYTGELFF.

The table lists this clonotype with many counts. The rearrangement uses TRBV7-9 and TRBJ2-1, with 9 positions matching TRBD2. J gave up 3 bases and V 5 bases, and 5 bases lay outside the gene matches. Germline-derived CDR1 and CDR2 are SEHNR and FQNEAQ (reference sequence). CDR3 length: 15 amino acids. The CDR3 loop reads CASSPGAGGYNEQFF. The CDR3 region has the DNA TGTGCCAGCAGCCCCGGAGCGGGGGGCTACAATGAGCAGTTCTTC.